Below are 22 T cell receptor beta chains sequenced from a single sample in a study of CD8 T cells in Susac syndrome. After extraction with the RNeasy kit, roughly 0.45 to 1 ug of the RNA was reverse transcribed using random hexamers. TCRdb re-derived calls from the immunoSEQ multiplex PCR reads in MiXCR, one entry per CDR3 protein. The data hold about 53,000 distinct CDR3 sequences, with roughly 94% observed a single time. The specimen was CD8+ T cells from PBMCs. These receptors were obtained from a human donor with Susac syndrome.

This clonotype was found a few times. The V and J genes are TRBV2 and TRBJ2-7; maybe TRBD2 (6 bases). In germline, CDR1 is SNHLY, CDR2 FYNNEI. V shed 2 bases and J shed 2 bases, with 10 bases lying between them. The CDR3 runs 14 residues. The chain's CDR3 is CASSEWRGPYEQYF. The CDR3 DNA sequence: TGTGCCAGCAGTGAATGGCGGGGCCCCTACGAGCAGTACTTC.

J is TRBJ1-2 and V is TRBV28; TRBD1 is a possible D gene (6 bases). V shed 3 bases and J shed 4 bases, with 12 bases lying between them. This CDR3 contains 14 residues. Germline lookup yields CDR1 MDHEN and CDR2 SYDVKM. The CDR3 DNA sequence: TGTGCCAGCAGTTTCAGGGGAGGGGTCTATGGCTACACCTTC. As protein: CASSFRGGVYGYTF.

The chain employs TRBV6-5 and TRBJ2-3; D gene ambiguous. This CDR3 spans 15 amino acids. V lost 5 bases and J lost 4, with 16 bases in between. The V gene's germline CDR1 is MNHEY and CDR2 SVGAGI. CDR3 nucleotide sequence: TGTGCCAGCAGTCCGTCTCCCTGGGTGCCAGATACGCAGTATTTT. Translation: CASSPSPWVPDTQYF.

The gene calls are TRBV4-3 and TRBJ2-7; D not resolved. The CDR3 has 14 amino acids. V lost 0 bases, J lost 4 bases, and 10 bases lay in between. The V gene's germline CDR1 is LGHNA and CDR2 YSLEER. Written as DNA, the CDR3 is TGCGCCAGCAGCCAAGAGGGCTTGGGGTACGAGCAGTACTTC. Its translation: CASSQEGLGYEQYF.

This chain joins TRBV4-2 and TRBJ2-2, with TRBD1 matching 9 bases. The germline gives CDR1 LGHNA, CDR2 YNFKEQ. The trim removed 2 bases at V and 4 bases at J, leaving 8 bases unmatched. There are 17 residues in the CDR3. The CDR3 loop reads CASSQLGDRVPTGELFF. The DNA for the CDR3 is TGTGCCAGCAGCCAACTGGGGGACAGGGTCCCCACCGGGGAGCTGTTTTTT.

V is TRBV7-9 and J is TRBJ1-3, with no clear D. Trimming removed 1 base from V and 6 bases from J, with 10 bases in between. Germline V gene lookup returns CDR1 SEHNR and CDR2 FQNEAQ (reference sequence). The CDR3 sequence is 14 residues long. CDR3 sequence (DNA): TGTGCCAGCAGCTTAGTGGCAGAGAAAAACACCATATATTTT. This translates into CASSLVAEKNTIYF.

The chain carries TRBV21-1 and TRBJ2-7. TRBV21-1 is a known pseudogene. The CDR3 is 9 amino acids. Here the CDR3 reads CASSKGGYF. In nucleotides, the CDR3 is TGTGCCAGCAGCAAAGGGGGGTACTTC.

CDR3 sequence (DNA): TGTGCCAGCAGTGACAGGGTTAACACACCCCTCCACTTT. Encoded protein: CASSDRVNTPLHF. J is TRBJ1-6 and V is TRBV9; 7 bases agree with TRBD1. The V gene end was trimmed by 5 bases and the J gene end by 11 bases; junction bases not matched to a gene: 7. Germline loops: CDR1 SGDLS, CDR2 YYNGEE. This CDR3 region has 13 residues.

This chain links TRBV15 with TRBJ2-7; 15 nucleotides match TRBD2. Germline loops: CDR1 LNHNV, CDR2 YYDKDF (reference sequence). With 1 base clipped from V and 1 base from J, the junction kept 5 bases outside the gene matches. The CDR3 loop spans 18 amino acids. CDR3: CATSRGTSGGVRSYEQYF. In nucleotides, the CDR3 is TGTGCCACCAGCAGAGGGACTAGCGGGGGGGTCCGTTCCTACGAGCAGTACTTC.

The rearrangement links TRBV29-1 to TRBJ1-1; 7 bases agree with TRBD1. The V segment lost 5 bases and the J segment 4 bases; nucleotides outside the gene matches: 4. Germline CDR1 reads SQVTM; CDR2 reads ANQGSEA. The CDR3 is 12 residues long. CDR3 nucleotide sequence: TGCAGCGTTTTCCCAGGGGGCACTGAAGCTTTCTTT. Translation: CSVFPGGTEAFF.

The V and J genes are TRBV9 and TRBJ2-3; D is unresolved. Trimming left V 4 bases short and J 3 bases short, with 6 bases between. CDR1 and CDR2 (germline): SGDLS, YYNGEE. The CDR3 is made up of 12 amino acids. Written as DNA, the CDR3 is TGTGCCAGCAGCACCGAGACAGATACGCAGTATTTT. As protein: CASSTETDTQYF.

The chain links TRBV12-3 or TRBV12-4 to TRBJ1-2; the match to TRBD1 covers 7 bases. Trimming at V came to 5 bases and at J to 7 bases, leaving 4 bases not matched to a gene. The CDR3 sequence is 12 residues long. The CDR3 DNA reads TGTGCCAGCAGTCAGGGGGTTCTTGGCTACACCTTC. Its translation is CASSQGVLGYTF.

The CDR3 protein is CASRDAYGYTF. The CDR3 DNA reads TGTGCCAGCCGGGATGCTTATGGCTACACCTTC. V is TRBV6-6 and J is TRBJ1-2; no firm D call. In germline, CDR1 is MNHNY, CDR2 SVGAGI (reference sequence). The CDR3 is made up of 11 amino acids. Between the trimmed V and J ends, which lost 8 bases and 5 bases, there was a span of 9 bases.

The chain joins TRBV16 to TRBJ2-7; D may match TRBD1 or TRBD2 (6 bases each). The ends were cut back, 4 bases at V and 4 bases at J, with 14 bases in the middle. Germline V gene data show CDR1 as KGHSY and CDR2 as FQNENV. CDR3 length equals 14 residues. The CDR3 coding sequence is TGTGCCAGCAGCCCAACAGGGACTTTGTACGAGCAGTACTTC. Protein: CASSPTGTLYEQYF.

The chain has TRBV29-1 and TRBJ1-1, with 9 bases lining up with TRBD1. CDR1 SQVTM and CDR2 ANQGSEA come from the germline V gene. This CDR3 is built from 12 residues. Unmatched junction bases numbered 2, after V lost 4 bases and J lost 5 bases. The CDR3 protein is CSVVGQGTEAFF. The CDR3 DNA is TGCAGCGTTGTGGGACAGGGTACTGAAGCTTTCTTT.

The rearrangement links TRBV19 to TRBJ1-4, with D possibly being TRBD1 (5 bases). The CDR3 has 16 amino acids. Per germline, CDR1 LNHDA and CDR2 SQIVND (reference sequence). V was shortened by 7 bases and J by 4 bases, with 19 bases between the two germline ends. CDR3 region: CASTPTDPPHNEKLFF. The DNA of the CDR3 is TGTGCCAGTACCCCGACAGACCCCCCTCATAATGAAAAACTGTTTTTT.

The J gene is TRBJ2-3, the V gene TRBV7-9; tentatively, D is TRBD1 or TRBD2 (6 bases each). V was clipped by 3 bases and J by 1 base, with 8 bases between them. Germline-derived CDR1 and CDR2 are SEHNR and FQNEAQ (reference sequence). The CDR3 is 14 residues long. The CDR3 region is CASSFGGRTDTQYF. CDR3 coding DNA: TGTGCCAGCAGCTTTGGGGGGCGCACAGATACGCAGTATTTT.

This chain uses TRBV28 with TRBJ2-1; D is unresolved. In germline, CDR1 is MDHEN, CDR2 SYDVKM. The CDR3 sequence is 12 residues long. V was pared by 2 bases and J by 4 bases, with 3 bases between. The CDR3 coding sequence is TGTGCCAGCAGTTTAAAGTACAATGAGCAGTTCTTC. It encodes CASSLKYNEQFF.

V is TRBV9 and J is TRBJ2-2, with D perhaps matching TRBD2 (5 bases). Trimming took 6 bases from V and 7 from J, leaving 16 bases between them. The CDR3 length is 14 residues. Per germline, CDR1 SGDLS and CDR2 YYNGEE. CDR3 nucleotides: TGTGCCAGCATGCCCCCCCGGGGAAGCGGGGAGCTGTTTTTT. Protein sequence: CASMPPRGSGELFF. Supplemented by reference TRBV9 and TRBJ2-2, the full variable domain reads DSGVTQTPKHLITATGQRVTLRCSPRSGDLSVYWYQQSLDQGLQFLIQYYNGEERAKGNILERFSAQQFPDLHSELNLSSLELGDSALYFCASMPPRGSGELFFGEGSRLTVL.

This chain uses TRBV7-8 with TRBJ1-1; 8 nucleotides agree with TRBD1. Germline-derived CDR1 and CDR2 are SGHVS and FQNEAQ. V dropped 0 bases and J dropped 4; count of bases not matched to a gene: 4. There are 15 residues in the CDR3. As DNA, the CDR3 is TGTGCCAGCAGCTTAGCCCAGACAGGGGCCACTGAAGCTTTCTTT. This translates into CASSLAQTGATEAFF.

V is TRBV27 and J is TRBJ1-2, with 7 positions matching TRBD1. This CDR3 is 15 amino acids long. The germline gives CDR1 MNHEY, CDR2 SMNVEV (reference sequence). After removal of 5 bases from V and 4 bases from J, the junction contained 10 bases not matched to a gene. CDR3 amino acids: CASSPYRGGAYGYTF. In DNA form, the CDR3 reads TGTGCCAGCAGTCCCTACAGGGGTGGGGCCTATGGCTACACCTTC.

The V and J genes are TRBV9 and TRBJ1-2, with TRBD1 matching 7 bases. This CDR3 is 17 amino acids long. CDR1 is SGDLS, CDR2 YYNGEE, per germline. V dropped 2 bases and J dropped 7; count of bases not matched to a gene: 17. The DNA of the CDR3 is TGTGCCAGCAGCGTGGCCCCAGAGCAGGGGGTTGTTGCTGGCTACACCTTC. Residues: CASSVAPEQGVVAGYTF.